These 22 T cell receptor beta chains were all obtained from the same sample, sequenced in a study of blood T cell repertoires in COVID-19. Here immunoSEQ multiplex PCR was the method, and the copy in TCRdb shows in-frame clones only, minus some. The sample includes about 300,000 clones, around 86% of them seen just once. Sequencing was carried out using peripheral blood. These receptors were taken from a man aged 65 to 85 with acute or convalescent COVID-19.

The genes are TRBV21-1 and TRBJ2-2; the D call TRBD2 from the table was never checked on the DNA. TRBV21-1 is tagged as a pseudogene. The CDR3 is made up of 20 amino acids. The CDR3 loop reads CASSKALYGSGRSGTGELFF. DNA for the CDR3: TGTGCCAGCAGCAAAGCGCTCTATGGTAGCGGGAGATCGGGCACCGGGGAGCTGTTTTTT.

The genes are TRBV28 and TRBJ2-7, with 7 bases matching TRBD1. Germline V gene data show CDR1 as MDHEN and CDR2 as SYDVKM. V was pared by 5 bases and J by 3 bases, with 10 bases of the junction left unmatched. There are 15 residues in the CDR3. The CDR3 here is CASSPPGQMDYEQYF. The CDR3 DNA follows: TGTGCCAGCAGTCCGCCGGGACAGATGGACTACGAGCAGTACTTC.

In DNA, the CDR3 is TGTGCCAGCAGTGAAGCGCTAGCGGGAAGAACTGGAAACACCATATATTTT. Translated: CASSEALAGRTGNTIYF. The V and J genes are TRBV6-1 and TRBJ1-3, with D unclear. V was clipped by 0 bases and J by 2 bases, with 14 bases between them. The CDR3 extends over 17 amino acids. Germline assignment: CDR1 MNHNS and CDR2 SASEGT.

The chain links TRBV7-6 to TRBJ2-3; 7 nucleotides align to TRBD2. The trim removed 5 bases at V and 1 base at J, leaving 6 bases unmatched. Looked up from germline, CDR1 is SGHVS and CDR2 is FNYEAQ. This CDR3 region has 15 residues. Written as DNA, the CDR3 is TGTGCCAGCAGCCGAACTAGCGCGCGCACAGATACGCAGTATTTT. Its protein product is CASSRTSARTDTQYF. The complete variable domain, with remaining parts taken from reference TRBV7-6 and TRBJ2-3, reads GAGVSQSPRYKVTKRGQDVALRCDPISGHVSLYWYRQALGQGPEFLTYFNYEAQQDKSGLPNDRFSAERPEGSISTLTIQRTEQRDSAMYRCASSRTSARTDTQYFGPGTRLTVL.

The CDR3 DNA reads TGCAGCGCCGGGACAGGGGTCAGTGAAAAACTGTTTTTT. It yields the protein CSAGTGVSEKLFF. This rearrangement joins TRBV29-1 to TRBJ1-4; TRBD1 matches 10 bases. The CDR3 is made up of 13 amino acids. CDR1 is SQVTM, CDR2 ANQGSEA, per germline. Germline trimming cut 7 bases from V and 7 bases from J; bases unmatched to any gene: 6.

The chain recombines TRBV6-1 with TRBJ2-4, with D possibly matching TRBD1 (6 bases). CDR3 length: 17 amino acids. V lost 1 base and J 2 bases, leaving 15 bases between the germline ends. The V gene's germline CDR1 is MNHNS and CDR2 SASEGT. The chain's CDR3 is CASSEEQGLTSKNIQYF. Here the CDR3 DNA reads TGTGCCAGCAGTGAAGAGCAGGGGTTAACCTCCAAAAACATTCAGTACTTC.

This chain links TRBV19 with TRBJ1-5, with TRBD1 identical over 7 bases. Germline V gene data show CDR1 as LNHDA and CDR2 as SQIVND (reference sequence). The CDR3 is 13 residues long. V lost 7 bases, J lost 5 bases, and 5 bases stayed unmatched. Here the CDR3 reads CASKGAGDQPQHF. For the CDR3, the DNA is TGTGCCAGTAAGGGGGCAGGGGATCAGCCCCAGCATTTT.

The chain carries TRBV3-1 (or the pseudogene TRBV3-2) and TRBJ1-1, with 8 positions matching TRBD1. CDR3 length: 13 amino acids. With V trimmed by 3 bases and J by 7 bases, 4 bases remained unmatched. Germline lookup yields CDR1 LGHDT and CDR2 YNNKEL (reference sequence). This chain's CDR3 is CASSQGTGYEAFF. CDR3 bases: TGTGCCAGCAGCCAGGGGACAGGCTATGAAGCTTTCTTT.

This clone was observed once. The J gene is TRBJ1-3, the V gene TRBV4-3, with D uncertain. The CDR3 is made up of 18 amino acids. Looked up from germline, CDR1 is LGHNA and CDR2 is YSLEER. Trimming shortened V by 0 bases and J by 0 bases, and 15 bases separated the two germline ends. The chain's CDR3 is CASSQDRPGWFSGNTIYF. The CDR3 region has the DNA TGCGCCAGCAGCCAAGATAGGCCAGGTTGGTTCTCTGGAAACACCATATATTTT.

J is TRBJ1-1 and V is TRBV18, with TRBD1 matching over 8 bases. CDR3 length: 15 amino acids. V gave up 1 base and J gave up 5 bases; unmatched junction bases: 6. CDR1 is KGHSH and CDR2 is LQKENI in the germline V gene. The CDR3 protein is CASSPLMDRETEAFF. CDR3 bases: TGTGCCAGCTCACCACTAATGGACAGGGAAACTGAAGCTTTCTTT.

CDR3 DNA sequence: TGTGCCAGCAGTTCGGCAGGGGCCACCATATATTTT. As protein: CASSSAGATIYF. The chain employs TRBV12-3 or TRBV12-4 and TRBJ1-3, with D tentatively TRBD1 (6 bases). The CDR3 contains 12 residues. The ends were cut back, 4 bases at V and 9 bases at J, with 10 bases in the middle.

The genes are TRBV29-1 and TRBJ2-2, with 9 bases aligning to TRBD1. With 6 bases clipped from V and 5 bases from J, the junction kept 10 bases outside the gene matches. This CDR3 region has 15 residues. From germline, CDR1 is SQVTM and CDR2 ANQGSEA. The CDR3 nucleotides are TGCAGCGTAGCTGCCGGGACAGGGACAACCGGGGAGCTGTTTTTT. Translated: CSVAAGTGTTGELFF.

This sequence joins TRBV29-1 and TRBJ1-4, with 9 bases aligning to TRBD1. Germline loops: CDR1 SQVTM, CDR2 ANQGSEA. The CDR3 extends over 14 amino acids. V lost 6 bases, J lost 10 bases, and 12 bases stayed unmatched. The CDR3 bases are TGCAGCGTCGGACTCGGGACAGGGTTCGGAAAACTGTTTTTT. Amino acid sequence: CSVGLGTGFGKLFF. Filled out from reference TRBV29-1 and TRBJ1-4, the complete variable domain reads SAVISQKPSRDICQRGTSLTIQCQVDSQVTMMFWYRQQPGQSLTLIATANQGSEATYESGFVIDKFPISRPNLTFSTLTVSNMSPEDSSIYLCSVGLGTGFGKLFFGSGTQLSVL.

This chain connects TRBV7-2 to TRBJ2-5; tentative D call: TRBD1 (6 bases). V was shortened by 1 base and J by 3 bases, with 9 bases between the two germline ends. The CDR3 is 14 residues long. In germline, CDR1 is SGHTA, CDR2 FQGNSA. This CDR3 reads CASSLVQGKETQYF. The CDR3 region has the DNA TGTGCCAGCAGCTTAGTTCAGGGGAAAGAGACCCAGTACTTC. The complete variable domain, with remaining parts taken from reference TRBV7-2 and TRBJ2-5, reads GAGVSQSPSNKVTEKGKDVELRCDPISGHTALYWYRQSLGQGLEFLIYFQGNSAPDKSGLPSDRFSAERTGGSVSTLTIQRTQQEDSAVYLCASSLVQGKETQYFGPGTRLLVL.

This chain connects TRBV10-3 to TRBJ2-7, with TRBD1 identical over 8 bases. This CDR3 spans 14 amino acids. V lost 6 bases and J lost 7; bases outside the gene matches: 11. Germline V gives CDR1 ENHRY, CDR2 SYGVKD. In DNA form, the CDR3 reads TGTGCCATCAGCCCCGGGACAGGATATGGTGAGCAGTACTTC. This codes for CAISPGTGYGEQYF.

CDR3 nucleotides: TGTGCCAGCAGTACGGCTGGGGCAAGCTCCTACGAGCAGTACTTC. It yields the protein CASSTAGASSYEQYF. This chain links TRBV28 with TRBJ2-7; the D gene is possibly TRBD1 (5 bases). Trimming left V 5 bases short and J 0 bases short, with 14 bases between. Germline V gene lookup returns CDR1 MDHEN and CDR2 SYDVKM. The CDR3 has 15 residues.

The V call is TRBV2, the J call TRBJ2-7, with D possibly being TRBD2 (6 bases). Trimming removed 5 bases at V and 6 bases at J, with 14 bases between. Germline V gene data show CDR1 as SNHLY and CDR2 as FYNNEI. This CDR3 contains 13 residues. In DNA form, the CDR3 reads TGTGCCAGCAGTAGGGGTGAGGGAGGCGAGCAGTACTTC. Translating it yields CASSRGEGGEQYF. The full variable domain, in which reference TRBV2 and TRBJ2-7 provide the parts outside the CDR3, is EPEVTQTPSHQVTQMGQEVILRCVPISNHLYFYWYRQILGQKVEFLVSFYNNEISEKSEIFDDQFSVERPDGSNFTLKIRSTKLEDSAMYFCASSRGEGGEQYFGPGTRLTVT.

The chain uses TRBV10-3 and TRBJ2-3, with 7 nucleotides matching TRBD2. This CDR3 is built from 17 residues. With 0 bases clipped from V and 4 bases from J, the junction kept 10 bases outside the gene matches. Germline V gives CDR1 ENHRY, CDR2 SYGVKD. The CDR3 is CAISESNHGAGPDTQYF. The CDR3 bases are TGTGCCATCAGTGAGTCAAATCATGGAGCGGGACCAGATACGCAGTATTTT.

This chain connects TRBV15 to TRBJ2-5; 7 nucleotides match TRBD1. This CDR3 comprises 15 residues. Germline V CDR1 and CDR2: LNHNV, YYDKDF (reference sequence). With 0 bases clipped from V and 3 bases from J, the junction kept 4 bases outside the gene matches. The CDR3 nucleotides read TGTGCCACCAGCAGAGAGGGCCAGGGGGAAGAGACCCAGTACTTC. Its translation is CATSREGQGEETQYF.

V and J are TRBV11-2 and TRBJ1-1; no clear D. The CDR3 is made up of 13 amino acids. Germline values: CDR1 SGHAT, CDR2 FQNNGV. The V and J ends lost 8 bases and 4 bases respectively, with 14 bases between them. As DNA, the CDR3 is TGTGCCAGCTCCCGCTCCCGGAGCACTGAAGCTTTCTTT. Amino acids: CASSRSRSTEAFF.

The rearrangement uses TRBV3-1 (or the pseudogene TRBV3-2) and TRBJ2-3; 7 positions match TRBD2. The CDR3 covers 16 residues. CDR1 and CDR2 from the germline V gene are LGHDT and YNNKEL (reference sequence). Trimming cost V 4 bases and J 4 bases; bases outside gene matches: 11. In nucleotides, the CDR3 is TGTGCCAGCAGCCCTCAACTAGCGAGTGCCCCAGATACGCAGTATTTT. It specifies CASSPQLASAPDTQYF.

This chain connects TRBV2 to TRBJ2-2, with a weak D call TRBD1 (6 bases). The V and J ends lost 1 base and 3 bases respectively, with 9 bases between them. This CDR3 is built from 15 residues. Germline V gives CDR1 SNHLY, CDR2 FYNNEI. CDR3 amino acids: CASSEGTGHTGELFF. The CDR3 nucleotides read TGTGCCAGCAGTGAAGGTACAGGGCACACCGGGGAGCTGTTTTTT. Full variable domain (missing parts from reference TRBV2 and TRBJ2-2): EPEVTQTPSHQVTQMGQEVILRCVPISNHLYFYWYRQILGQKVEFLVSFYNNEISEKSEIFDDQFSVERPDGSNFTLKIRSTKLEDSAMYFCASSEGTGHTGELFFGEGSRLTVL.